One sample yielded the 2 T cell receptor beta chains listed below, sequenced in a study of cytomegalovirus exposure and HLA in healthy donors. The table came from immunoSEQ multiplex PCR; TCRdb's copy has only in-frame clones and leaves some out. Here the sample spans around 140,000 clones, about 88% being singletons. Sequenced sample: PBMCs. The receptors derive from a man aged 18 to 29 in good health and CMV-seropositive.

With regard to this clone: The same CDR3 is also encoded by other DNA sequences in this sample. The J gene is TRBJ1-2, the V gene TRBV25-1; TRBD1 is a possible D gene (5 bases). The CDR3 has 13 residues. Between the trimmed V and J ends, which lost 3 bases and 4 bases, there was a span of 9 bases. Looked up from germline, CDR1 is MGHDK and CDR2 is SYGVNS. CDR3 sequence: CASSDQGTYGYTF. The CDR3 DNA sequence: TGTGCCAGCAGTGACCAGGGAACCTATGGCTACACCTTC.

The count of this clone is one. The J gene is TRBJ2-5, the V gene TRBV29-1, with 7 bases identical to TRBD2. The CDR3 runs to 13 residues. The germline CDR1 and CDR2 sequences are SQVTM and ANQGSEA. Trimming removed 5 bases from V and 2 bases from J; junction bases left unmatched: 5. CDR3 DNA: TGCAGCGTTCGGGCTAGCGGACAAGAGACCCAGTACTTC. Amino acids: CSVRASGQETQYF.